Below are 17 T cell receptor beta chains sequenced from a single sample in a study of graft-versus-host responses after intestinal transplantation (TCRdb year 2021). This specimen's time point label, per the study, means: cells obtained before transplantation from donor or recipient. Their antigens are not known. Library creation used the immunoSEQ multiplex PCR assay. Sourced from immuneACCESS, this table was stored by TCRdb with only in-frame sequences that have V and J called. A share of the clones is absent; for the studies checked, an unresolved V gene accounts for under half, and the remainder has no known explanation. The sample contains about 85,000 clones, 80% to 85% of them found a single time. In total, the top ten clones hold 15% to 20% of the sample. Sequenced material: unstimulated CD8+ T cells sorted from spleen or lymph node cells, taken before intestinal transplant. The receptors shown here come from a human donor who received an intestinal transplant.

The rearrangement links TRBV27 to TRBJ1-5; D remains ambiguous. Germline loops: CDR1 MNHEY, CDR2 SMNVEV (reference sequence). The V end lost 4 bases, the J end lost 4 bases, and 14 bases lay between the germline ends. CDR3 length: 15 amino acids. The CDR3 reads CASSSGPETNQPQHF. In DNA, the CDR3 is TGTGCCAGCAGTTCCGGACCAGAGACAAATCAGCCCCAGCATTTT.

This sequence joins TRBV10-3 and TRBJ2-3, with TRBD2 matching 9 bases. The V gene end was trimmed by 6 bases and the J gene end by 3 bases; junction bases not matched to a gene: 10. The CDR3 spans 16 residues. The germline CDR1 and CDR2 sequences are ENHRY and SYGVKD. Here the CDR3 reads CAIRETSGEGTDTQYF. In DNA, the CDR3 is TGTGCCATCAGGGAGACTAGCGGAGAGGGTACAGATACGCAGTATTTT.

The rearrangement links TRBV6-5 to TRBJ1-1; no firm D call. The CDR3 is made up of 13 amino acids. Trimming stripped 0 bases from V and 6 bases from J, with 8 bases between. Germline V gene data show CDR1 as MNHEY and CDR2 as SVGAGI. The CDR3 is CASSYSWGSEAFF. The DNA of the CDR3 is TGTGCCAGCAGTTACTCTTGGGGATCTGAAGCTTTCTTT.

V and J are TRBV9 and TRBJ2-1; 7 bases are a match to TRBD2. CDR1 is SGDLS and CDR2 is YYNGEE in the germline V gene. V was pared by 7 bases and J by 0 bases, with 4 bases of the junction left unmatched. CDR3 length: 14 residues. CDR3 in amino acids: CASGDYSSYNEQFF. CDR3 nucleotide sequence: TGTGCCAGCGGGGACTACAGCTCCTACAATGAGCAGTTCTTC.

This chain connects TRBV15 to TRBJ1-5; tentative D call: TRBD1 (5 bases). V was clipped by 5 bases and J by 1 base, with 12 bases between them. The CDR3 is 15 residues long. From germline, CDR1 is LNHNV and CDR2 YYDKDF (reference sequence). This CDR3 is CATSPGTTSNQPQHF. The CDR3 DNA is TGTGCCACCAGCCCGGGGACGACCAGCAATCAGCCCCAGCATTTT.

This clone was found a few times. The rearrangement joins TRBV28 to TRBJ2-7; 8 bases are a match to TRBD2. The germline V gene encodes CDR1 MDHEN and CDR2 SYDVKM. The CDR3 has 14 residues. V lost 6 bases, J lost 5 bases, and 9 bases stayed unmatched. The CDR3 reads CASSLGLGRDEQYF. The CDR3 nucleotides read TGTGCCAGCAGCTTGGGACTAGGGCGAGACGAGCAGTACTTC.

The chain recombines TRBV9 with TRBJ2-1; D perhaps matches TRBD2 (6 bases). The V gene's germline CDR1 is SGDLS and CDR2 YYNGEE. The CDR3 runs to 13 residues. V was pared by 0 bases and J by 5 bases, with 6 bases between. The chain's CDR3 is CASSVASDNEQFF. CDR3 DNA sequence: TGTGCCAGCAGCGTAGCTAGCGACAATGAGCAGTTCTTC.

The rearrangement links TRBV11-2 to TRBJ1-5; D ambiguous. V was clipped by 0 bases and J by 5 bases, with 5 bases between them. From germline, CDR1 is SGHAT and CDR2 FQNNGV. The CDR3 consists of 13 residues. CDR3 DNA: TGTGCCAGCAGCTTAGAAGCGGATCAGCCCCAGCATTTT. Protein product: CASSLEADQPQHF.

This sequence joins TRBV6-6 and TRBJ2-1; TRBD2 matches at 9 bases. The CDR3 spans 15 residues. V was pared by 1 base and J by 4 bases, with 2 bases of the junction left unmatched. Germline V CDR1 and CDR2: MNHNY, SVGAGI (reference sequence). The chain's CDR3 is CASSYLAGGYNEQFF. CDR3 nucleotides: TGTGCCAGCAGTTACTTGGCGGGGGGGTACAATGAGCAGTTCTTC.

DNA of the CDR3: TGTGCCAGCAGCTGGGGACAGGCTAGTAACTATGGCTACACCTTC. Amino acids: CASSWGQASNYGYTF. The V call is TRBV6-5, the J call TRBJ1-2; TRBD1 agrees at 8 bases. J lost 1 base, V lost 6 bases, and 7 bases had no gene match. Germline V gives CDR1 MNHEY, CDR2 SVGAGI. CDR3 length: 15 amino acids.

The chain recombines TRBV6-1 with TRBJ2-7; D is unresolved. V dropped 8 bases and J dropped 1 base, with 3 bases sitting between them. Germline CDR1 and CDR2: MNHNS and SASEGT. The CDR3 totals 10 residues. The CDR3 protein is CASGSYEQYF. The CDR3 nucleotides read TGTGCCAGCGGGTCCTACGAGCAGTACTTC.

CDR3 DNA sequence: TGTGCCAGCAGCCAAGTTCCAGGGCTGGCGAACACTGAAGCTTTCTTT. Amino acid sequence: CASSQVPGLANTEAFF. The V and J genes are TRBV4-2 and TRBJ1-1; possible D gene TRBD1, 5 bases. V lost 1 base and J lost 1, with 13 bases in between. Germline-derived CDR1 and CDR2 are LGHNA and YNFKEQ. This CDR3 spans 16 amino acids.

The genes are TRBV6-1 and TRBJ2-7, with no clear D. CDR1 MNHNS and CDR2 SASEGT come from the germline V gene. This CDR3 contains 15 residues. Deletions cut 5 bases from V and 0 bases from J, with 14 bases between. The CDR3 spells CASSNGPLSSYEQYF. The DNA of the CDR3 is TGTGCCAGCAGTAACGGACCCTTGAGCTCCTACGAGCAGTACTTC.

This chain connects TRBV10-2 to TRBJ2-5, with TRBD2 as a possible D gene (5 bases). The V gene's germline CDR1 is WSHSY and CDR2 SAAADI. Trimming left V 6 bases short and J 5 bases short, with 16 bases between. CDR3 length: 14 residues. The CDR3 DNA reads as TGCGCCAGCAGCCGGGGAGTCGGATCGGAGACCCAGTACTTC. It encodes CASSRGVGSETQYF.

This chain connects TRBV28 to TRBJ2-1; 9 bases line up with TRBD2. CDR1 is MDHEN and CDR2 is SYDVKM in the germline V gene. This CDR3 is built from 17 residues. Trimming removed 3 bases from V and 6 bases from J; junction bases left unmatched: 12. DNA of the CDR3: TGTGCCAGCAGTTTCGGAGTAGCGGGAGCCTCCGCCAATGAGCAGTTCTTC. Residues: CASSFGVAGASANEQFF.

In its sample, this clone was seen a few times. The CDR3 spells CASDPTGQAQGEQFF. The CDR3 DNA sequence: TGTGCCAGCGACCCGACAGGCCAGGCGCAGGGGGAGCAGTTCTTC. The rearrangement uses TRBV27 and TRBJ2-1; TRBD1 is a possible D gene (6 bases). The CDR3 has 15 amino acids. From germline, CDR1 is MNHEY and CDR2 SMNVEV (reference sequence). The germline V and J ends were trimmed by 8 bases and 10 bases, with 24 bases remaining between them.

The count of this clone is one. The gene calls are TRBV6-5 and TRBJ2-7; weak D call: TRBD2 (6 bases). Looked up from germline, CDR1 is MNHEY and CDR2 is SVGAGI. Trimming left V 6 bases short and J 5 bases short, with 14 bases between. This CDR3 comprises 13 residues. CDR3 in amino acids: CASSPTSFDEQYF. CDR3 DNA: TGTGCCAGCAGCCCGACTAGTTTCGACGAGCAGTACTTC.